This passage covers 8 T cell receptor beta chains from one sample sequenced in a study of regulatory T cells in long-lasting Graves disease. Time point reported: newly diagnosed GD, antithyroid drugs for less than 3 months. RNA isolated from PBMCs was used to make the TCR library. CDR3-region Arm-PCR and iRepertoire HTBI primers produced the TCR beta libraries. Each CDR3 protein gets one entry after TCRdb re-called the multiplex PCR reads with MiXCR. The table lists hundreds of thousands of distinct CDR3 sequences, more than 15% of them singletons, with approximately 25% in the top ten. The sample also formed part of further work on T cells in Graves' hyperthyroidism and ophthalmopathy.

The source material was peripheral blood mononuclear cells (PBMCs), sampled at new diagnosis, from a patient treated with antithyroid drugs. The receptors stem from a woman between 40 and 65 years old with Graves disease.

The genes are TRBV5-1 and TRBJ2-2, with TRBD2 as a possible D gene (6 bases). The V end lost 3 bases, the J end lost 5 bases, and 14 bases lay between the germline ends. The CDR3 consists of 15 residues. In germline, CDR1 is SGHRS, CDR2 YFSETQ. CDR3 nucleotides: TGCGCCAGCAGCTCGGGACTCCCGGGGACCGGGGAGCTGTTTTTT. Translation gives CASSSGLPGTGELFF.

This clonotype was observed a few times. The chain uses TRBV12-3 or TRBV12-4 and TRBJ1-2; possibly TRBD1 for D (5 bases). The CDR3 contains 13 residues. Trimming shortened V by 10 bases and J by 7 bases, and 19 bases separated the two germline ends. CDR3 region: CATQPREVGGYTF. The DNA of the CDR3 is TGTGCCACCCAGCCCAGGGAGGTGGGTGGCTACACCTTC.

This clonotype was seen many times. This rearrangement joins TRBV27 to TRBJ2-7; 9 bases fit TRBD1. The CDR3 sequence is 14 residues long. Germline V gene lookup returns CDR1 MNHEY and CDR2 SMNVEV (reference sequence). With 5 bases clipped from V and 2 bases from J, the junction kept 4 bases outside the gene matches. CDR3: CASSEGQGAYEQYF. Written as DNA, the CDR3 is TGTGCCAGCAGTGAGGGACAGGGAGCCTACGAGCAGTACTTC.

In this sample, this clonotype turned up many times. The rearrangement links TRBV7-8 to TRBJ2-7, with 7 bases that match TRBD2. From germline, CDR1 is SGHVS and CDR2 FQNEAQ. This CDR3 region has 15 residues. J gave up 3 bases and V 5 bases, and 10 bases lay outside the gene matches. The chain's CDR3 is CASSPKWGGNYEQYF. In nucleotides, the CDR3 is TGTGCCAGCAGCCCCAAGTGGGGAGGGAACTACGAGCAGTACTTC.

This clonotype showed up just a few times. This chain uses TRBV18 with TRBJ1-6, with unresolved D. Trimming cost V 3 bases and J 6 bases, with 9 bases left between them. Germline V gives CDR1 KGHSH, CDR2 LQKENI. The length of the CDR3 is 14 residues. CDR3 coding DNA: TGTGCCAGCTCACCCGAAGTCGGTAATTCACCCCTCCACTTT. Amino acids: CASSPEVGNSPLHF.

The sample holds many counts of this clonotype. V and J are TRBV5-1 and TRBJ1-1; 8 nucleotides match TRBD1. Germline V gives CDR1 SGHRS, CDR2 YFSETQ. V trimming: 7 bases; J trimming: 3 bases; junction bases outside the gene matches: 11. This CDR3 comprises 15 residues. The CDR3 loop is CASHLGTGGHTEAFF. CDR3 nucleotide sequence: TGCGCCAGCCACTTAGGGACAGGAGGGCACACTGAAGCTTTCTTT.

This clonotype was counted at least ten times. The chain employs TRBV3-1 and TRBJ2-3, with 9 positions matching TRBD2. Germline values: CDR1 LGHDT, CDR2 YNNKEL (reference sequence). V shed 0 bases, J shed 10 bases, and the junction held 2 bases outside the gene matches. The CDR3 is 13 amino acids. The CDR3 nucleotides are TGTGCCAGCAGCCAAGATCGCGGGGGGGCGCAGTATTTT. It encodes CASSQDRGGAQYF.

This clonotype was seen at least ten times. The J gene is TRBJ1-1, the V gene TRBV3-1; a weak D match, TRBD1 (6 bases). Trimming pared 1 base from V and 3 bases from J, leaving 15 bases between. Germline loops: CDR1 LGHDT, CDR2 YNNKEL (reference sequence). This CDR3 is built from 16 residues. The CDR3 DNA is TGTGCCAGCAGCCAAGGTTCAGCGGGGGCGCACACTGAAGCTTTCTTT. Protein: CASSQGSAGAHTEAFF.